This T cell receptor (beta chain) emerged from a study of T cells in Graves' hyperthyroidism and ophthalmopathy. Among the patients, aged 18 to 65, hyperthyroidism was newly diagnosed and had lasted under 2 months. It was RNA transcripts that yielded the amplified TCR beta CDR3 regions. Initially, a first-round RT-PCR of the TCR CDR3 employed the HTBI primer set. TCRdb passed the multiplex PCR reads through MiXCR, listing each CDR3 protein once. Of about 350,000 distinct CDR3 sequences in the sample, 14% are singletons; the top ten hold about 26%. The sample holds a few counts of this clonotype. Looked up from germline, CDR1 is MNHNS and CDR2 is SASEGT. This CDR3 is built from 15 residues. The junction had 11 bases not matched to a gene; V was cut back by 5 bases and J by 7 bases.

Sequencing was carried out using blood. The sequence was obtained from a woman aged 25-40 years with Graves' hyperthyroidism. This chain joins TRBV6-1 and TRBJ2-1; 7 nucleotides align to TRBD1. The CDR3 region has the DNA TGTGCCAGCAGTCAGGGACAGACGATGACGAATGAGCAGTTCTTC. Encoded protein: CASSQGQTMTNEQFF.